These 25 T cell receptor beta chains were sequenced from one sample in a study of vaccination effects on CD4 cells after COVID-19. Measured with immunoSEQ multiplex PCR; TCRdb has only the in-frame clones, and not every one. This table holds some 69,000 clones, 70% to 85% found once. Viral peptide pool expansion of antigen-specific CD4+ T cells preceded sequencing in the ViraFEST assay. Following culture for about ten days, CD4+ T cells were isolated. Vaccine administered to participants consisted of two doses of either BNT162b2 or mRNA-1273. These receptors' antigens are unknown. The sample in question was CD4+ T cells from PBMCs cultured with HCoV-229E spike peptides, obtained after COVID-19 vaccination. The receptors stem from a human donor who received a COVID-19 vaccine.

The chain has TRBV5-6 and TRBJ1-6, with D possibly being TRBD1 (5 bases). Between the trimmed V and J ends, which lost 0 bases and 7 bases, there was a span of 11 bases. CDR1 and CDR2 (germline): SGHDT, YYEEEE. The CDR3 loop spans 15 amino acids. The CDR3 DNA is TGTGCCAGCAGCTTGGTGGGCGGGGGGAATTCACCCCTCCACTTT. Its protein product is CASSLVGGGNSPLHF.

This clone turned up a few times. The CDR3 spells CASRSGQQMNTEAFF. In DNA form, the CDR3 reads TGTGCCAGCAGATCCGGACAGCAAATGAACACTGAAGCTTTCTTT. V and J are TRBV11-2 and TRBJ1-1; possible D gene TRBD1, 6 bases. Germline V gives CDR1 SGHAT, CDR2 FQNNGV. The CDR3 is 15 amino acids. Trimming left V 6 bases short and J 0 bases short, with 14 bases between.

This rearrangement joins TRBV19 to TRBJ1-2, with a tentative D call TRBD1 (6 bases). The CDR3 has 16 amino acids. Trimming removed 5 bases from V and 5 bases from J, with 21 bases in between. Per the germline V gene, CDR1 is LNHDA and CDR2 is SQIVND (reference sequence). CDR3 sequence: CASSSILQGPPYGYTF. The DNA of the CDR3 is TGTGCCAGTAGTTCCATCTTACAGGGTCCCCCTTATGGCTACACCTTC.

The chain is built from TRBV5-8 and TRBJ2-3; D possibly corresponds to TRBD2 (5 bases). Trimming left V 7 bases short and J 4 bases short, with 16 bases between. The CDR3 spans 14 residues. Looked up from germline, CDR1 is SGHTS and CDR2 is YDEGEE. The CDR3 bases are TGTGCCAGCCCGGATTGGGAGACTTCAGATACGCAGTATTTT. Translating gives CASPDWETSDTQYF.

The CDR3 region is CASSTGRGETQYF. The DNA of the CDR3 is TGTGCCAGCAGTACGGGCCGAGGGGAGACCCAGTACTTC. V and J are TRBV12-3 or TRBV12-4 and TRBJ2-5, with a tentative D call TRBD2 (5 bases). V was shortened by 5 bases and J by 5 bases, with 12 bases between the two germline ends. The CDR3 is 13 residues long.

This clone was observed once. CDR3: CASSDSASGYEQYV. The CDR3 DNA is TGTGCCAGCAGTGACTCCGCTAGCGGGTACGAGCAGTACGTC. This chain uses TRBV6-4 with TRBJ2-7, with 8 bases identical to TRBD2. Trimming cost V 0 bases and J 4 bases; bases outside gene matches: 2. CDR1 and CDR2 from the germline V gene are MRHNA and SNTAGT. The CDR3 has 14 amino acids.

This clone occurred a few times. The chain is built from TRBV7-3 and TRBJ1-1; D remains unclear. Trimming removed 3 bases at V and 0 bases at J, with 8 bases between. CDR1 and CDR2 (germline): SGHTA, FQGTGA. There are 14 residues in the CDR3. CDR3 in amino acids: CASSLDGMNTEAFF. CDR3 sequence (DNA): TGTGCCAGCAGCTTGGACGGGATGAACACTGAAGCTTTCTTT. Using reference TRBV7-3 and TRBJ1-1 for the parts outside the CDR3, the full variable domain is GAGVSQTPSNKVTEKGKYVELRCDPISGHTALYWYRQSLGQGPEFLIYFQGTGAADDSGLPNDRFFAVRPEGSVSTLKIQRTERGDSAVYLCASSLDGMNTEAFFGQGTRLTVV.

The V gene is TRBV4-3, the J gene TRBJ1-4; possible D gene TRBD1, 5 bases. V gave up 5 bases and J gave up 2 bases, with 9 bases separating them. In germline, CDR1 is LGHNA, CDR2 YSLEER. CDR3 length: 14 amino acids. For the CDR3, the DNA is TGCGCCAGCAGCAAGGGGCCGACTAATGAAAAACTGTTTTTT. Residues: CASSKGPTNEKLFF.

The chain recombines TRBV5-1 with TRBJ1-6; perhaps TRBD1 as D (6 bases). CDR1 is SGHRS, CDR2 YFSETQ, per germline. The CDR3 runs 15 residues. V was trimmed by 3 bases and J by 6 bases, leaving 13 bases between them. The CDR3 coding sequence is TGCGCCAGCAGCTCGGACAGCGCCTTTAATTCACCCCTCCACTTT. Translation: CASSSDSAFNSPLHF.

The J gene is TRBJ2-1, the V gene TRBV5-1; 9 bases line up with TRBD2. Germline trimming cut 4 bases from V and 1 base from J; bases unmatched to any gene: 6. CDR3 length equals 16 residues. Per the germline V gene, CDR1 is SGHRS and CDR2 is YFSETQ. In DNA form, the CDR3 reads TGCGCCAGCAGCCATGGCGGGGGGGCGTCCTACAATGAGCAGTTCTTC. Translating gives CASSHGGGASYNEQFF.

The V gene is TRBV6-6, the J gene TRBJ1-3; no firm D call. The CDR3 runs to 14 residues. Germline loops: CDR1 MNHNY, CDR2 SVGAGI (reference sequence). Deletions cut 6 bases from V and 0 bases from J, with 9 bases between. CDR3 sequence reads: CASSPTSSGNTIYF. The CDR3 bases are TGTGCCAGCAGCCCAACATCCTCTGGAAACACCATATATTTT.

This clone has only a few counts. The CDR3 sequence is CASGLALTGDPPDTQYF. For the CDR3, the DNA is TGTGCTAGTGGTTTGGCACTGACAGGGGACCCCCCAGATACGCAGTATTTT. The chain uses TRBV12-5 and TRBJ2-3, with TRBD1 matching 8 bases. The trim removed 1 base at V and 4 bases at J, leaving 10 bases unmatched. The CDR3 spans 17 residues. Germline V lookup: CDR1 LGHNT, CDR2 FRNRAP.

The sample holds one count of this clone. The V and J genes are TRBV9 and TRBJ1-1, with 11 bases lining up with TRBD1. Germline V gene sequence: CDR1 SGDLS, CDR2 YYNGEE. The CDR3 sequence is 14 residues long. J was trimmed by 8 bases and V by 3 bases; bases with no gene match: 6. The CDR3 DNA reads as TGTGCCAGCAGCGCGGGACAGGGGGTATGGGAAGCTTTCTTT. Translating gives CASSAGQGVWEAFF.

The CDR3 sequence is CASSLYGGIRQGRTDTQYF. As DNA, the CDR3 is TGTGCCAGCAGTTTATATGGGGGAATCCGACAGGGTCGCACAGATACGCAGTATTTT. The chain couples TRBV27 to TRBJ2-3; 7 bases match TRBD1. Per germline, CDR1 MNHEY and CDR2 SMNVEV (reference sequence). The CDR3 extends over 19 amino acids. The ends lost 1 base at V and 1 base at J; junction bases unmatched: 14.

The chain recombines TRBV6-1 with TRBJ2-7, with D perhaps matching TRBD1 (6 bases). With 3 bases removed from V and 6 bases from J, the gap between germline ends came to 12 bases. CDR3 length: 13 amino acids. CDR1 MNHNS and CDR2 SASEGT come from the germline V gene. CDR3 protein: CASSDQTGIEQYV. The CDR3 coding sequence is TGTGCCAGCAGTGATCAAACAGGGATCGAGCAGTACGTC.

In its sample, this clone was seen a few times. The rearrangement uses TRBV6-1 and TRBJ1-2, with D possibly TRBD1 on 5 matching bases. The germline V gene has CDR1 MNHNS and CDR2 SASEGT. The length of the CDR3 is 14 residues. V was pared by 3 bases and J by 8 bases, with 16 bases between. Here the CDR3 DNA reads TGTGCCAGCAGTGAGGGGGGAAGCGCTTGGGGCTACACCTTC. It is translated as CASSEGGSAWGYTF.

In its sample, this clone was seen once. The chain uses TRBV18 and TRBJ1-2; 7 bases are shared with TRBD1. The CDR3 length is 15 residues. J was trimmed by 3 bases and V by 2 bases; bases with no gene match: 6. Germline V gene sequence: CDR1 KGHSH, CDR2 LQKENI. CDR3 nucleotides: TGTGCCAGCTCACCAACCAGACAGGGCCACTATGGCTACACCTTC. Translating it yields CASSPTRQGHYGYTF.

The rearrangement links TRBV5-1 to TRBJ1-6; D remains ambiguous. CDR1 SGHRS and CDR2 YFSETQ come from the germline V gene. The CDR3 runs to 16 residues. Between the trimmed V and J ends, which lost 0 bases and 0 bases, there was a span of 7 bases. The CDR3 reads CASSLGGSSYNSPLHF. CDR3 DNA sequence: TGCGCCAGCAGCTTGGGAGGGAGCTCCTATAATTCACCCCTCCACTTT.

The V and J genes are TRBV10-1 and TRBJ1-1, with 9 bases aligning to TRBD1. Per the germline V gene, CDR1 is WNHNN and CDR2 is SYGVQD (reference sequence). V lost 5 bases, J lost 5 bases, and 3 bases stayed unmatched. This CDR3 spans 13 amino acids. The CDR3 region has the DNA TGCGCCAGCAGTTGGGACAGGGATACTGAAGCTTTCTTT. It encodes CASSWDRDTEAFF.

V usage is TRBV4-1 and J usage is TRBJ1-4; TRBD1 agrees at 8 bases. The germline V gene has CDR1 MGHRA and CDR2 YSYEKL. V dropped 3 bases and J dropped 4; count of bases not matched to a gene: 4. The CDR3 totals 15 residues. In DNA, the CDR3 is TGCGCCAGCAGCCAGCAGGGGGCTGGTAATGAAAAACTGTTTTTT. It is translated as CASSQQGAGNEKLFF.

This clone was observed a handful of times. The chain recombines TRBV5-5 with TRBJ1-2, with D perhaps TRBD1 (5 bases). The ends were cut back, 3 bases at V and 3 bases at J, with 9 bases in the middle. The CDR3 is made up of 13 amino acids. Germline CDR1 reads SGHKS; CDR2 reads YYEKEE (reference sequence). CDR3 in DNA: TGTGCCAGCAGCTGGGGGGGGGACTATGGCTACACCTTC. As protein: CASSWGGDYGYTF.

This clone has only a few counts. This chain uses TRBV7-3 with TRBJ1-6, with a weak D call TRBD1 (5 bases). CDR1 is SGHTA and CDR2 is FQGTGA in the germline V gene. Trimming shortened V by 5 bases and J by 10 bases, and 12 bases separated the two germline ends. CDR3 length: 13 amino acids. DNA of the CDR3: TGTGCCAGCAGCAAGACCACAGGATCACCCCTCCACTTT. The encoded protein is CASSKTTGSPLHF.

This clone was seen only once. The chain joins TRBV28 to TRBJ1-1; 9 bases are a match to TRBD1. J gave up 0 bases and V 6 bases, and 5 bases lay outside the gene matches. The germline gives CDR1 MDHEN, CDR2 SYDVKM. The CDR3 is made up of 15 amino acids. CDR3 in amino acids: CASSPGTGLNTEAFF. CDR3 bases: TGTGCCAGCAGCCCCGGGACAGGGCTGAACACTGAAGCTTTCTTT.

Notes on this clone: Germline is not matched at one junction end, which may reflect a read error. The rearrangement uses TRBV5-4 and TRBJ1-2; TRBD1 matches 7 bases. The CDR3 is 13 residues long. The germline V gene has CDR1 SGHNT and CDR2 YYREEE (reference sequence). CDR3 DNA: TGTGCCACCAGCCTCCCAGGGGGCTATGGCTACACCTTC. Protein sequence: CATSLPGGYGYTF.

This chain joins TRBV12-3 or TRBV12-4 and TRBJ1-6; D is possibly TRBD1 (5 bases). V was clipped by 2 bases and J by 10 bases, with 9 bases between them. This CDR3 is built from 13 residues. CDR3 loop: CASSLQGISPLHF. The CDR3 DNA follows: TGTGCCAGCAGTTTACAGGGTATCTCACCCCTCCACTTT.